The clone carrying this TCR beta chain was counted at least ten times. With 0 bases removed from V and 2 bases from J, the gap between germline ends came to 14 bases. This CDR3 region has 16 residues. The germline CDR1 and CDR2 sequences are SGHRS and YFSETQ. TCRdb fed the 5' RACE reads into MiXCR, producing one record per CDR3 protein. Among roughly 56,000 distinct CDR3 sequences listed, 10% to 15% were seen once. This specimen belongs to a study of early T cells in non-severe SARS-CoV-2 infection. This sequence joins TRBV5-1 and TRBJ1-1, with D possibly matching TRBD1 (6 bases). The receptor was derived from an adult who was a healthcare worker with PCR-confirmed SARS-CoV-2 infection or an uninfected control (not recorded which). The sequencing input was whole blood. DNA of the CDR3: TGCGCCAGCAGCTTGGCCCGGGGGGCGCAAAACACTGAAGCTTTCTTT. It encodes CASSLARGAQNTEAFF.